Sequencing of this TCR beta chain was carried out in a study of cytomegalovirus exposure and HLA in healthy donors. Germline V gene sequence: CDR1 SGHVS, CDR2 FQNEAQ. The junction had 9 bases not matched to a gene; V was cut back by 5 bases and J by 5 bases. There are 16 residues in the CDR3. Study outcomes and limitations: Most TCR sequences were rare, but some public TCRs occurred in many donors.

Method: immunoSEQ multiplex PCR; TCRdb's copy keeps in-frame clones and lacks some. The profile shows 150,000 to 180,000 clones, 75% to 90% of them singletons. About this clone: Antigen unknown.

The chain uses TRBV7-8 and TRBJ2-2; 9 bases map to TRBD1. The sequencing sample was made of PBMCs. This receptor was obtained from a man aged 18 to 30 in good health and CMV-seropositive. The CDR3 nucleotides read TGTGCCAGCAGCGGGTCGGACAGGGGAAGGACCGGGGAGCTGTTTTTT. Amino acids: CASSGSDRGRTGELFF.